The entry below describes one T cell receptor (beta chain). The data were taken from a study of blood T cell repertoires in COVID-19. Germline assignment: CDR1 MNHNS and CDR2 SASEGT. This CDR3 comprises 14 residues. Trimming cost V 1 base and J 8 bases; bases outside gene matches: 1. Data came from immunoSEQ multiplex PCR; TCRdb stores just in-frame clones and leaves some out. This table holds some 200,000 clones, almost 85% found once. The sequenced material came from peripheral blood. This chain joins TRBV6-1 and TRBJ1-6, with 8 positions matching TRBD1. The sequence was collected from a human donor with acute or convalescent COVID-19. The donor label of this sample is uncertain. CDR3 sequence reads: CASSEDRGDSPLHF. The CDR3 nucleotides read TGTGCCAGCAGTGAAGACAGGGGGGATTCACCCCTCCACTTT.